This entry lists 16 T cell receptor beta chains sequenced from one sample in a study of cytomegalovirus exposure and HLA in healthy donors. The PCR made use of 60 Vbeta and 13 Jbeta primers. Sequencing was performed with immunoSEQ multiplex PCR; in TCRdb, only in-frame clones are kept and a portion is missing. The table lists 100,000 to 150,000 clones, over 70% of them singletons. The sequencing sample was made of PBMCs. The receptors stem from a woman between 40 and 55 years old in good health and CMV-seronegative.

This clone was seen a handful of times. This chain links TRBV27 with TRBJ2-7; maybe TRBD1 (6 bases). V gave up 6 bases and J gave up 4 bases, with 19 bases separating them. This CDR3 has 15 residues. The germline gives CDR1 MNHEY, CDR2 SMNVEV (reference sequence). CDR3 protein: CASSLQGLDLYEQYF. The CDR3 DNA follows: TGTGCCAGCAGCTTACAGGGCCTTGACCTTTACGAGCAGTACTTC.

V is TRBV4-1 and J is TRBJ2-3, with a tentative D call TRBD1 (6 bases). Germline CDR1 MGHRA, CDR2 YSYEKL. This CDR3 region has 16 residues. V was trimmed by 4 bases and J by 7 bases, leaving 21 bases between them. CDR3 residues: CASSPTAGEVKNTQYF. CDR3 in DNA: TGCGCCAGCAGCCCCACGGCAGGGGAAGTGAAGAATACGCAGTATTTT.

The J gene is TRBJ2-5, the V gene TRBV29-1; D ambiguous. The CDR3 extends over 12 amino acids. Looked up from germline, CDR1 is SQVTM and CDR2 is ANQGSEA. Trimming shortened V by 4 bases and J by 1 base, and 7 bases separated the two germline ends. The chain's CDR3 is CSVAQIQETQYF. The CDR3 DNA reads as TGCAGCGTTGCTCAGATCCAAGAGACCCAGTACTTC. The whole variable domain, filled in from reference TRBV29-1 and TRBJ2-5, reads SAVISQKPSRDICQRGTSLTIQCQVDSQVTMMFWYRQQPGQSLTLIATANQGSEATYESGFVIDKFPISRPNLTFSTLTVSNMSPEDSSIYLCSVAQIQETQYFGPGTRLLVL.

This clone was found a few times. The chain recombines TRBV30 with TRBJ1-1; unclear D gene. The CDR3 covers 14 residues. CDR1 is GTSNPN and CDR2 is SVGIG in the germline V gene (reference sequence). Trimming left V 3 bases short and J 4 bases short, with 15 bases between. The CDR3: CAWSVVGGGTEAFF. CDR3 nucleotides: TGTGCCTGGAGCGTGGTGGGAGGAGGCACTGAAGCTTTCTTT.

V usage is TRBV5-4 and J usage is TRBJ1-2; 10 bases align to TRBD1. V lost 1 base and J lost 7; bases outside the gene matches: 10. The CDR3 totals 16 residues. Germline CDR1 SGHNT, CDR2 YYREEE (reference sequence). The DNA for the CDR3 is TGTGCCAGCAGCTTGAACCCGGGACAGGGGATAGGTGGCTACACCTTC. It yields the protein CASSLNPGQGIGGYTF.

The chain has TRBV5-1 and TRBJ2-7; 10 positions agree with TRBD2. This CDR3 has 15 residues. Germline V gene data show CDR1 as SGHRS and CDR2 as YFSETQ. The V segment lost 5 bases and the J segment 7 bases; nucleotides outside the gene matches: 12. The CDR3 DNA reads TGCGCCAGCAGTAAAACATTAGCGGGGGGTACGGAGCAGTACTTC. Protein product: CASSKTLAGGTEQYF.

V and J are TRBV2 and TRBJ1-3, with a possible D match to TRBD1 (6 bases). The germline gives CDR1 SNHLY, CDR2 FYNNEI. The V end was cut by 7 bases, the J end by 4 bases, with 8 bases between. The CDR3 is 12 amino acids. The chain's CDR3 is CASKGTGNTIYF. The CDR3 nucleotides read TGTGCCAGCAAGGGGACAGGAAACACCATATATTTT.

V usage is TRBV4-1 and J usage is TRBJ2-1; 11 positions match TRBD2. CDR1 MGHRA and CDR2 YSYEKL come from the germline V gene. The CDR3 sequence is 21 residues long. V shed 0 bases and J 4 bases; nucleotides not matched to a gene: 17. The CDR3 reads CASSQDVFSGRGPGGYNEQFF. CDR3 coding DNA: TGCGCCAGCAGCCAAGATGTATTTAGCGGGAGGGGCCCGGGGGGATACAATGAGCAGTTCTTC.

The gene calls are TRBV7-9 and TRBJ2-5, with D unclear. The J call is doubtful: the DNA matches TRBJ2-7 better. This CDR3 region has 13 residues. Germline V gives CDR1 SEHNR, CDR2 FQNEAQ (reference sequence). The CDR3 here is CASSLGSRYEQYF. The CDR3 nucleotides read TGTGCCAGCAGCTTAGGGTCCCGCTACGAGCAGTACTTC.

This clone was detected once. The genes are TRBV30 and TRBJ2-1; TRBD2 agrees at 8 bases. Losses at the gene ends were 4 bases for V and 13 bases for J; bases not matched to a gene: 9. Looked up from germline, CDR1 is GTSNPN and CDR2 is SVGIG (reference sequence). There are 12 residues in the CDR3. This CDR3 reads CAWTSPSGFQFF. The CDR3 DNA reads TGTGCCTGGACTTCTCCTAGCGGGTTTCAGTTCTTC.

This clone was counted once. The rearrangement joins TRBV7-9 to TRBJ1-1; D unresolved. With 5 bases removed from V and 4 bases from J, the gap between germline ends came to 8 bases. The CDR3 is 12 amino acids. CDR1 and CDR2 from the germline V gene are SEHNR and FQNEAQ (reference sequence). CDR3 loop: CASSHGLTEAFF. Written as DNA, the CDR3 is TGTGCCAGCAGCCACGGACTCACTGAAGCTTTCTTT.

The J gene is TRBJ2-3, the V gene TRBV5-8; TRBD1 agrees at 8 bases. Per the germline V gene, CDR1 is SGHTS and CDR2 is YDEGEE. This CDR3 contains 15 residues. J gave up 11 bases and V 4 bases, and 15 bases lay outside the gene matches. CDR3 in DNA: TGTGCCAGCAGCCCCGGACAGGGAGAAAGGACGGGGCAGTATTTT. It translates to CASSPGQGERTGQYF.

The rearrangement links TRBV7-8 to TRBJ2-2; 7 nucleotides align to TRBD2. The CDR3 contains 15 residues. Unmatched junction bases numbered 7, after V lost 5 bases and J lost 4 bases. Germline CDR1 is SGHVS and CDR2 is FQNEAQ. CDR3 DNA: TGTGCCAGCAGCCCTTTTACTAGCGCCACCGGGGAGCTGTTTTTT. Protein: CASSPFTSATGELFF.

In this sample, this clone turned up a few times. Different DNA sequences within this sample yield the same CDR3. The V gene is TRBV2, the J gene TRBJ2-5; D call uncertain. Germline V gene lookup returns CDR1 SNHLY and CDR2 FYNNEI. The CDR3 is 12 residues long. V was trimmed by 3 bases and J by 3 bases, leaving 5 bases between them. This CDR3 is CASSDLEETQYF. The CDR3, as DNA: TGTGCCAGCAGTGATCTTGAAGAGACCCAGTACTTC.

This clone came up a few times. This chain links TRBV14 with TRBJ1-3; 8 bases agree with TRBD1. The trim removed 4 bases at V and 3 bases at J, leaving 5 bases unmatched. The CDR3 totals 15 residues. Germline V lookup: CDR1 SGHDN, CDR2 FVKESK. The CDR3 spells CASSLTGGGGNTIYF. In nucleotides, the CDR3 is TGTGCCAGCAGCCTTACAGGGGGTGGTGGAAACACCATATATTTT.

This clone is a singleton in its sample. This sequence joins TRBV7-9 and TRBJ2-1, with 8 nucleotides matching TRBD2. J gave up 4 bases and V 8 bases, and 7 bases lay outside the gene matches. CDR1 and CDR2 (germline): SEHNR, FQNEAQ (reference sequence). This CDR3 region has 14 residues. CDR3 DNA sequence: TGTGCCAGCTCAGTGGCTAGCGGGTACAATGAGCAGTTCTTC. Its translation is CASSVASGYNEQFF.